The source of this T cell receptor (beta chain) is a study of cytomegalovirus exposure and HLA in healthy donors. Study background: The Caucasian-associated ancestry cluster contained 81% of the 300 to 450 genotyped donors. The study, taken as a whole, reports: Earlier results showed most TCR beta V segments being productive about 90% or about 30% of the time. It was reported that the classifier diagnosed cytomegalovirus status with high specificity and sensitivity in both the original and validation cohorts.

A multiplex PCR was run with 60 Vbeta primers and 13 Jbeta primers. Data came from immunoSEQ multiplex PCR; TCRdb stores just in-frame clones and leaves some out. The top ten clones hold around 2.4% of a sample with 160,000 or so clones, around 77% of them seen once. This clone was recorded only once. No antigen is known for it. Nominally healthy donors were sampled, though unrecorded immune exposures were likely. The source material was PBMCs. The sequence was obtained from a man aged 60 to 69 in good health and CMV-seronegative.

CDR3 sequence reads: CASSTQGQLMNTEAFF. The CDR3 nucleotides read TGTGCCAGTAGTACACAAGGACAGCTGATGAACACTGAAGCTTTCTTT. The gene calls are TRBV19 and TRBJ1-1, with D maybe TRBD1 (6 bases). V gave up 4 bases and J gave up 0 bases, with 15 bases separating them. This CDR3 has 16 amino acids. Germline loops: CDR1 LNHDA, CDR2 SQIVND (reference sequence).